Listed below are T cell receptor beta chains from one sample, sequenced in a study of T cells in Graves' hyperthyroidism and ophthalmopathy. TCRdb reprocessed the multiplex PCR reads via MiXCR and lists one record per CDR3 protein. The table has hundreds of thousands of distinct CDR3 sequences, around 40% seen once. The sequencing input was blood. The origin of the receptors is a woman aged 40 to 55 with Graves' hyperthyroidism. Each CDR3 is given with its conserved first and last residue. D genes are given only for firm matches. Clone size is shown for a subset of rows, as once, few, many or a class of expanded clone.

clone size	V gene	J gene	D gene	CDR3 protein	CDR3 DNA
few	TRBV7-3	TRBJ2-2	NA	CASSRAGSNTGELFF	TGTGCCAGCAGTAGAGCGGGTTCTAACACCGGGGAGCTGTTTTTT
many	TRBV9	TRBJ1-2	NA	CASSVEEGVRTYGYTF	TGTGCCAGCAGCGTAGAGGAAGGCGTCAGAACCTATGGCTACACCTTC
few	TRBV27	TRBJ2-7	NA	CASSPERVSSYEQYF	TGTGCCAGCAGTCCGGAGCGGGTCAGCTCCTACGAGCAGTACTTC
many	TRBV20-1	TRBJ2-7	TRBD2	CSAGRGGNEQYF	TGCAGTGCAGGACGCGGGGGTAACGAGCAGTACTTC
NA	TRBV7-8	TRBJ2-1	NA	CASSLAGQGVGEQFF	TGTGCCAGCAGCTTAGCGGGGCAGGGAGTCGGTGAGCAGTTCTTC
many	TRBV6-5	TRBJ2-7	NA	CATVLGYEQYF	TGTGCCACCGTCCTCGGTTACGAGCAGTACTTC
many	TRBV7-9	TRBJ2-7	NA	CASSPGLARGYEQYF	TGTGCCAGCAGCCCGGGACTGGCCCGGGGATACGAGCAGTACTTC
many	TRBV7-9	TRBJ1-2	NA	CASSDAGGYTF	TGTGCCAGCAGCGACGCCGGGGGCTACACCTTC
NA	TRBV24-1	TRBJ1-2	NA	CATSDLADYGYTF	TGTGCCACCAGTGATTTGGCCGACTATGGCTACACCTTC
few	TRBV7-7	TRBJ2-5	NA	CASGDRETQYF	TGTGCTAGCGGTGACAGAGAGACCCAGTACTTC
few	TRBV6-5	TRBJ2-3	TRBD1	CATTLTGFGTDTQYF	TGTGCCACTACATTGACAGGGTTTGGCACAGATACGCAGTATTTT
many	TRBV20-1	TRBJ1-2	NA	CSASLGGYGYTF	TGCAGTGCTAGCTTAGGGGGCTATGGCTACACCTTC
NA	TRBV4-3	TRBJ2-6	NA	CASSQDPPDSGANVLTF	TGCGCCAGCAGCCAAGATCCCCCTGACTCTGGGGCCAACGTCCTGACTTTC
NA	TRBV10-2	TRBJ1-1	NA	CASRTTAYTEAFF	TGCGCCAGCAGAACTACAGCTTACACTGAAGCTTTCTTT
NA	TRBV11-2	TRBJ1-1	NA	CASSSNRALRTEAFF	TGTGCCAGCAGCTCGAACAGGGCCCTGCGGACTGAAGCTTTCTTT
NA	TRBV5-1	TRBJ2-7	TRBD2	CASSLTSGGLRSYEQYF	TGCGCCAGCAGCCTTACTAGCGGGGGCCTTCGCTCCTACGAGCAGTACTTC
many	TRBV7-2	TRBJ2-7	NA	CASSPTTHPYEQYF	TGTGCCAGCAGCCCGACCACCCACCCCTACGAGCAGTACTTC
once	TRBV11-2	TRBJ2-7	TRBD1	CTSSLGTGAYEQYF	TGTACCAGCAGCTTAGGGACAGGGGCCTACGAGCAGTACTTC
many	TRBV5-4	TRBJ2-7	TRBD2	CASSLAGSTYEQYF	TGTGCCAGCAGCTTAGCGGGAAGTACCTACGAGCAGTACTTC
NA	TRBV11-2	TRBJ1-1	NA	CASSPQIGDTEAFF	TGTGCCAGCAGCCCGCAGATCGGGGACACTGAAGCTTTCTTT
NA	TRBV12-3/TRBV12-4	TRBJ1-4	TRBD1	CASSLALPGLGQENEKLFF	TGTGCCAGCAGTTTAGCCCTGCCTGGATTGGGACAGGAGAATGAAAAACTGTTTTTT
NA	TRBV7-9	TRBJ2-1	TRBD1	CASSLLPGQGLNEQFF	TGTGCCAGCAGCTTATTGCCTGGACAGGGCCTCAATGAGCAGTTCTTC
few	TRBV10-3	TRBJ2-2	NA	CASSAPAGAGELFF	TGTGCCAGCAGTGCTCCCGCCGGCGCCGGGGAGCTGTTTTTT